This T cell receptor (beta chain) was sequenced for a study of blood T cell repertoires in COVID-19. Across the study: From T cells, B-cell-depleted T cells, or PBMCs came the material, which was cDNA or gDNA.

Grouping used clinical history reported by participants in a survey and questionnaire. Germline CDR1 reads GTSNPN; CDR2 reads SVGIG (reference sequence). CDR3 size: 15 residues. Deletions cut 2 bases from V and 3 bases from J, with 14 bases between. Per the original data handling: Nucleated cell number was recorded as an estimate derived from reference gene primer amplification. The assay was immunoSEQ multiplex PCR, and TCRdb's table has in-frame clones only and misses some. V and J calls and clone size are given by that table; D and trimming were obtained from the DNA. The profile shows fewer than 400,000 clones, approximately 84% of them singletons. Only a few counts were recorded for this clone.

The TCR sequence derives from a man under 40 who had recovered from COVID-19. The chain is built from TRBV30 and TRBJ1-3; tentative D call: TRBD1 (5 bases). Material: PBMCs or T cells enriched from blood (not recorded which). The CDR3 spells CAWSWNRGGGNTIYF. The CDR3 DNA is TGTGCCTGGAGTTGGAATAGGGGAGGTGGAAACACCATATATTTT. Filled out from reference TRBV30 and TRBJ1-3, the complete variable domain reads SQTIHQWPATLVQPVGSPLSLECTVEGTSNPNLYWYRQAAGRGLQLLFYSVGIGQISSEVPQNLSASRPQDRQFILSSKKLLLSDSGFYLCAWSWNRGGGNTIYFGEGSWLTVV.